This entry concerns a single T cell receptor beta chain. This sample is part of a study of blood T cell repertoires in COVID-19. Study at large: COVID-19 samples, acute and convalescent, were from the United States, Italy and Spain. In each case, the material was cDNA or gDNA derived from T cells, B-cell-depleted T cells, or PBMCs.

This CDR3 is 11 amino acids long. Trimming took 5 bases from V and 9 from J; bases not matched to a gene: 1. Produced via immunoSEQ multiplex PCR; TCRdb's table is partial and in-frame only. The sample comprises about 150,000 clones, 80% to 85% of which are singletons, and roughly 5.5% rests with the top ten. Individuals aged roughly 18 to 95 years were recruited from 24 US areas. Sequencing was done on a sample of PBMCs or T cells enriched from blood (not recorded which). The chain combines TRBV12-3 or TRBV12-4 with TRBJ2-1; 7 nucleotides align to TRBD2. The receptor's source is a woman aged 50 to 60 who had been exposed to COVID-19. This chain's CDR3 is CASSQRGEQFF. The CDR3, as DNA: TGTGCCAGCAGTCAGCGGGGTGAGCAGTTCTTC.